The 29 T cell receptor beta chains listed next were all sequenced from one sample in a study of T cells in Graves' hyperthyroidism and ophthalmopathy. Amplified TCR beta CDR3 regions came from RNA transcripts. When the TCR CDR3 underwent first-round RT-PCR, the HTBI primer set was used. TCRdb itself ran the multiplex PCR reads through MiXCR, one entry per CDR3 protein. The data show about 600,000 distinct CDR3 sequences, 16% seen once. The sequenced sample consisted of blood. The receptors were gathered from a middle-aged woman with Graves' ophthalmopathy.

The chain couples TRBV7-9 to TRBJ1-3; D is ambiguous. V lost 4 bases to trimming and J lost 3 bases, with 13 bases between them. CDR1 and CDR2 from the germline V gene are SEHNR and FQNEAQ (reference sequence). The CDR3 runs 15 residues. CDR3 sequence: CASSSYSSGGNTIYF. The CDR3 nucleotides read TGTGCCAGCAGCTCCTACAGCTCCGGTGGAAACACCATATATTTT.

A word on this clonotype: A single base separates this from a much larger clone, so it may be a read error. The genes are TRBV29-1 and TRBJ1-2, with 8 nucleotides matching TRBD1. Germline values: CDR1 SQVTM, CDR2 ANQGSEA. This CDR3 region has 14 residues. The CDR3, as DNA: TGCGGCGTTGATACCCAGGGGGCCGGCTATGGCTACACCTTC. It yields the protein CGVDTQGAGYGYTF.

This clonotype showed up many times. The rearrangement uses TRBV2 and TRBJ1-1; a weak D match, TRBD1 (6 bases). CDR3 length: 15 amino acids. With 8 bases removed from V and 6 bases from J, the gap between germline ends came to 22 bases. Germline V gives CDR1 SNHLY, CDR2 FYNNEI. CDR3 nucleotide sequence: TGTGCCAGCCGCGGACGACAGGAGGTGGGGCCTGAAGCTTTCTTT. This codes for CASRGRQEVGPEAFF.

This clonotype showed up just a few times. The J gene is TRBJ1-5, the V gene TRBV7-2, with no clear D. Germline V gene sequence: CDR1 SGHTA, CDR2 FQGNSA. This CDR3 region has 18 residues. V shed 3 bases and J shed 4 bases, with 22 bases lying between them. CDR3 in amino acids: CASSLTTLGGKRNQPQHF. CDR3 bases: TGTGCCAGCAGCTTGACAACTCTTGGCGGGAAGCGGAATCAGCCCCAGCATTTT.

This clonotype appeared a few times. CDR3 residues: CSARPASGTGGYGYTF. The CDR3 DNA is TGCAGTGCTAGGCCCGCTTCCGGGACAGGGGGCTACGGCTACACCTTC. The rearrangement uses TRBV20-1 and TRBJ1-2, with TRBD1 matching 12 bases. J gave up 8 bases and V 3 bases, and 13 bases lay outside the gene matches. This CDR3 spans 16 amino acids. Germline V gene lookup returns CDR1 DFQATT and CDR2 SNEGSKA (reference sequence).

This clonotype was detected only a few times. This chain links TRBV2 with TRBJ1-1; TRBD1 aligns across 8 bases. The length of the CDR3 is 15 residues. The junction had 14 bases not matched to a gene; V was cut back by 10 bases and J by 4 bases. The germline gives CDR1 SNHLY, CDR2 FYNNEI. The CDR3 DNA follows: TGTGCCAACCGGGGGCAGGGGGCTTTCGGCACTGAAGCTTTCTTT. Encoded protein: CANRGQGAFGTEAFF.

This clonotype has a count of ten or more. The chain uses TRBV2 and TRBJ2-3; D remains unclear. V was clipped by 6 bases and J by 2 bases, with 15 bases between them. This CDR3 contains 15 residues. The germline V gene has CDR1 SNHLY and CDR2 FYNNEI. CDR3 coding DNA: TGTGCCAGCAGCAAATCACGAGTTTTCACAGATACGCAGTATTTT. Protein: CASSKSRVFTDTQYF. Filled out from reference TRBV2 and TRBJ2-3, the complete variable domain reads EPEVTQTPSHQVTQMGQEVILRCVPISNHLYFYWYRQILGQKVEFLVSFYNNEISEKSEIFDDQFSVERPDGSNFTLKIRSTKLEDSAMYFCASSKSRVFTDTQYFGPGTRLTVL.

For this clonotype: An end of the junction differs from the germline gene, which may be a read error. The chain links TRBV6-2 or TRBV6-3 to TRBJ2-7; tentative D call: TRBD1 (6 bases). In germline, CDR1 is MNHEY, CDR2 SVGEGT. The CDR3 has 15 amino acids. The CDR3 DNA sequence: TGTGCCGGCAGTTACAATCTGACAGGCTCCTACGAGCAGCACTTC. This sequence encodes CAGSYNLTGSYEQHF.

This clonotype was picked up a small number of times. This chain links TRBV7-8 with TRBJ2-1, with TRBD1 matching 9 bases. J lost 6 bases, V lost 4 bases, and 10 bases had no gene match. Germline-derived CDR1 and CDR2 are SGHVS and FQNEAQ. There are 16 residues in the CDR3. The CDR3 nucleotides are TGTGCCAGCAGCTCCCAACAGGGGGCCTACGGCAATGAGCAGTTCTTC. It codes for CASSSQQGAYGNEQFF.

V and J are TRBV7-2 and TRBJ1-6; the D is unclear. This CDR3 has 15 residues. Deletions cut 1 base from V and 9 bases from J, with 13 bases between. The germline V gene has CDR1 SGHTA and CDR2 FQGNSA. CDR3: CASSLGLDGCSPLHF. The CDR3 nucleotides are TGTGCCAGCAGCTTAGGACTTGACGGGTGTTCACCCCTCCACTTT. Using reference TRBV7-2 and TRBJ1-6 for the parts outside the CDR3, the full variable domain is GAGVSQSPSNKVTEKGKDVELRCDPISGHTALYWYRQSLGQGLEFLIYFQGNSAPDKSGLPSDRFSAERTGGSVSTLTIQRTQQEDSAVYLCASSLGLDGCSPLHFGNGTRLTVT.

This clonotype was detected many times. The chain employs TRBV2 and TRBJ1-2, with D possibly being TRBD1 (6 bases). This CDR3 comprises 14 residues. Germline V gene lookup returns CDR1 SNHLY and CDR2 FYNNEI. V dropped 7 bases and J dropped 0 bases, with 12 bases sitting between them. The CDR3 nucleotides read TGTGCCAGCACCTACTGGACAGCTAACTATGGCTACACCTTC. Its translation is CASTYWTANYGYTF.

In its sample, this clonotype was seen a few times. The chain couples TRBV28 to TRBJ1-3; D ambiguous. The V gene's germline CDR1 is MDHEN and CDR2 SYDVKM. The CDR3 is made up of 14 amino acids. Trimming took off 4 bases at V and 0 bases at J, with 7 bases between the two ends. Written as DNA, the CDR3 is TGTGCCAGCAGTTCGAGGGCCTCTGGAAACACCATATATTTT. It is translated as CASSSRASGNTIYF.

This chain connects TRBV6-6 to TRBJ1-2; D may be TRBD1 (5 bases). Trimming removed 0 bases from V and 2 bases from J, with 13 bases in between. CDR3 length equals 16 residues. Germline values: CDR1 MNHNY, CDR2 SVGAGI (reference sequence). CDR3 sequence reads: CASSYSGGVGNYGYTF. The CDR3, as DNA: TGTGCCAGCAGTTACTCGGGAGGGGTGGGAAACTATGGCTACACCTTC.

Many counts were recorded for this clonotype. The V gene is TRBV20-1, the J gene TRBJ2-7; D unclear. This CDR3 is built from 12 residues. Germline V gives CDR1 DFQATT, CDR2 SNEGSKA (reference sequence). The germline V and J ends were trimmed by 2 bases and 3 bases, with 8 bases remaining between them. The CDR3, as DNA: TGCAGTGCTAGAACGGACGGCTACGAGCAGTACTTC. This sequence encodes CSARTDGYEQYF.

V and J are TRBV7-3 and TRBJ2-2; TRBD1 agrees at 7 bases. V shed 5 bases, J shed 2 bases, and the junction held 5 bases outside the gene matches. The CDR3 consists of 15 residues. Germline-derived CDR1 and CDR2 are SGHTA and FQGTGA. CDR3 loop: CASSPGDSNTGELFF. The CDR3 region has the DNA TGTGCCAGCAGCCCAGGGGACAGTAACACCGGGGAGCTGTTTTTT.

This clonotype was seen a few times. This rearrangement joins TRBV29-1 to TRBJ1-3; no definite D call. The CDR3 length is 14 residues. Germline V gene sequence: CDR1 SQVTM, CDR2 ANQGSEA. V lost 3 bases to trimming and J lost 1 base, with 10 bases between them. The CDR3 reads CSVEDFESGNTIYF. The CDR3 nucleotides are TGCAGCGTTGAGGATTTTGAATCTGGAAACACCATATATTTT.

In its sample, this clonotype was seen a few times. The rearrangement joins TRBV7-9 to TRBJ1-1, with D hard to call. From germline, CDR1 is SEHNR and CDR2 FQNEAQ (reference sequence). V was trimmed by 6 bases and J by 1 base, leaving 6 bases between them. The CDR3 loop spans 12 amino acids. CDR3 protein: CASRSENTEAFF. The DNA for the CDR3 is TGTGCCAGCAGAAGCGAGAACACTGAAGCTTTCTTT.

The chain combines TRBV2 with TRBJ1-2; maybe TRBD1 (5 bases). The CDR3 runs to 16 residues. V gave up 1 base and J gave up 8 bases, with 20 bases separating them. Germline assignment: CDR1 SNHLY and CDR2 FYNNEI. The CDR3 coding sequence is TGTGCCAGCAGTGAAGTCCGGACGGGACGATTGGGGGGCTACACCTTC. It encodes CASSEVRTGRLGGYTF.

Many counts were recorded for this clonotype. The rearrangement joins TRBV7-2 to TRBJ2-3, with D perhaps matching TRBD1 or TRBD2 (5 bases each). Germline V gives CDR1 SGHTA, CDR2 FQGNSA. Between the trimmed V and J ends, which lost 0 bases and 0 bases, there was a span of 10 bases. The CDR3 sequence is 16 residues long. As DNA, the CDR3 is TGTGCCAGCAGCTTAGCGGGGCTAGCAAGCACAGATACGCAGTATTTT. This sequence encodes CASSLAGLASTDTQYF.

This clonotype was observed at least ten times. This sequence joins TRBV6-6 and TRBJ1-1, with TRBD1 identical over 9 bases. V shed 2 bases, J shed 3 bases, and the junction held 10 bases outside the gene matches. Per germline, CDR1 MNHNY and CDR2 SVGAGI (reference sequence). This CDR3 is built from 17 residues. CDR3 in DNA: TGTGCCAGCAGTTACGGTGGACAGGGGATCCTTGACACTGAAGCTTTCTTT. This gives the protein CASSYGGQGILDTEAFF.

The J gene is TRBJ2-7, the V gene TRBV12-3 or TRBV12-4; no firm D call. The V end lost 2 bases, the J end lost 3 bases, and 11 bases lay between the germline ends. The CDR3 length is 14 residues. CDR3 sequence (DNA): TGTGCCAGCAGTTTAATTCCAGCTAGCTACGAGCAGTACTTC. Translation gives CASSLIPASYEQYF.

This clonotype was found a few times. This chain connects TRBV10-2 to TRBJ1-1; 7 bases agree with TRBD1. Germline V lookup: CDR1 WSHSY, CDR2 SAAADI. The trim removed 7 bases at V and 6 bases at J, leaving 8 bases unmatched. This CDR3 spans 13 amino acids. CDR3 protein: CASTGTGVPEAFF. The CDR3, as DNA: TGCGCCAGCACAGGTACAGGGGTGCCTGAAGCTTTCTTT.

In the case of this clonotype: Since a much larger clone is just one base distant, this may be a read error. J is TRBJ2-7 and V is TRBV28, with 7 positions matching TRBD1. This CDR3 has 15 residues. CDR1 and CDR2 (germline): MDHEN, SYDVKM. CDR3 DNA: TGTACCAGCAGTCCGACAGGGACGTCCACCTACGAGCAGTACTTC. Translation: CTSSPTGTSTYEQYF.

This clonotype was seen many times. The gene calls are TRBV12-3 or TRBV12-4 and TRBJ2-3; TRBD2 agrees at 7 bases. The junction had 2 bases not matched to a gene; V was cut back by 2 bases and J by 0 bases. CDR3 size: 15 residues. CDR3 sequence: CASSLFSGSTDTQYF. In DNA, the CDR3 is TGTGCCAGCAGTTTATTTAGCGGGAGCACAGATACGCAGTATTTT.

This clonotype was observed many times. The gene calls are TRBV20-1 and TRBJ1-1, with 9 positions matching TRBD1. J gave up 4 bases and V 6 bases, and 12 bases lay outside the gene matches. The germline gives CDR1 DFQATT, CDR2 SNEGSKA (reference sequence). The length of the CDR3 is 15 residues. The CDR3 is CSAPRGDRGATEAFF. The CDR3 bases are TGCAGTGCCCCAAGAGGAGACAGGGGGGCCACTGAAGCTTTCTTT.

This clonotype was counted between two and nine times. The rearrangement uses TRBV10-3 and TRBJ1-1; tentative D call: TRBD1 (6 bases). The CDR3 has 16 amino acids. V lost 5 bases, J lost 5 bases, and 21 bases lay in between. Per the germline V gene, CDR1 is ENHRY and CDR2 is SYGVKD. CDR3 nucleotide sequence: TGTGCCATCAGTCCCAAAGCCACAGGGACACGGACTGAAGCTTTCTTT. Amino acid sequence: CAISPKATGTRTEAFF.

The rearrangement joins TRBV7-9 to TRBJ1-6; D perhaps matches TRBD1 (6 bases). The CDR3 runs 17 residues. Trimming cost V 4 bases and J 6 bases, with 19 bases left between them. Germline V CDR1 and CDR2: SEHNR, FQNEAQ (reference sequence). The CDR3 is CASSSELQGVVNSPLHF. Written as DNA, the CDR3 is TGTGCCAGCAGCTCCGAGCTACAGGGTGTGGTTAATTCACCCCTCCACTTT.

This sequence joins TRBV7-2 and TRBJ2-5; no reliable D call. The CDR3 sequence is 13 residues long. Germline V gene data show CDR1 as SGHTA and CDR2 as FQGNSA. V lost 3 bases, J lost 5 bases, and 10 bases lay in between. The CDR3 protein is CASSLSFQETQYF. The CDR3 bases are TGTGCCAGCAGCTTGAGCTTTCAGGAGACCCAGTACTTC.

V usage is TRBV5-4 and J usage is TRBJ2-5; maybe TRBD2 (5 bases). CDR3 length: 14 amino acids. V was pared by 1 base and J by 2 bases, with 9 bases between. Germline CDR1 and CDR2: SGHNT and YYREEE (reference sequence). The CDR3 DNA follows: TGTGCCAGCAGCTTGAAAAGCGGACAAGAGACCCAGTACTTC. It encodes CASSLKSGQETQYF.